This T cell receptor (beta chain) was recovered during a study of control samples from healthy donors and cancer patients. The CDR3 contains 16 residues. Per the germline V gene, CDR1 is SGHKS and CDR2 is YYEKEE (reference sequence). Trimming cost V 1 base and J 0 bases, with 11 bases left between them. Sequencing used immunoSEQ multiplex PCR; TCRdb keeps in-frame clones, though not all of them. The table shows tens of thousands of clones, with approximately 88% occurring only once. This receptor was taken from a man aged 70 or older with lung cancer. The V gene is TRBV5-5, the J gene TRBJ1-3; TRBD1 might be the D (5 bases). The sequenced sample was PBMCs. The CDR3 loop reads CASSLLSGGSGNTIYF. The CDR3 DNA is TGTGCCAGCAGCTTGTTGTCGGGGGGCTCTGGAAACACCATATATTTT.